This passage covers 8 T cell receptor beta chains from one sample sequenced in a study of shared clonotypes between healthy human individuals. Naive CD8 populations comprised CD45RO-negative cells positively selected for CCR7, excluding terminally differentiated effector memory CD45RA+ cells. Profiling relied on immunoSEQ multiplex PCR, and the TCRdb table lists in-frame clones only, not all of them. The sample lists 630,000 or so clones, nearly 98% occurring once. Sequenced sample: naive CD8+ T cells sorted from blood. Every receptor here comes from a man younger than 45 in good health.

This clone is a singleton in its sample. This rearrangement joins TRBV7-2 to TRBJ2-7; D not certain. The V and J ends lost 2 bases and 3 bases respectively, with 14 bases between them. The CDR3 totals 15 residues. Germline loops: CDR1 SGHTA, CDR2 FQGNSA. The DNA for the CDR3 is TGTGCCAGCAGCTTATTATCTGCAACCGACTACGAGCAGTACTTC. Its translation is CASSLLSATDYEQYF.

In the case of this clone: A read error may produce the germline difference seen at one junction end. The chain combines TRBV14 with TRBJ2-1; 7 bases align to TRBD2. The germline V gene encodes CDR1 SGHDN and CDR2 FVKESK. CDR3 length: 15 residues. DNA of the CDR3: TGTGCCAGCAGGCCCACTAGCGCAAGTTACAATGAGCAGCTCTTC. Its translation: CASRPTSASYNEQLF.

As for this clone: Other DNA sequences within the sample encode an identical CDR3. The J gene is TRBJ2-7, the V gene TRBV19; 11 bases agree with TRBD1. This CDR3 spans 14 amino acids. The V gene end was trimmed by 8 bases and the J gene end by 2 bases; junction bases not matched to a gene: 5. Germline V lookup: CDR1 LNHDA, CDR2 SQIVND (reference sequence). The CDR3 protein is CASRPGQGAYEQYF. CDR3 in DNA: TGTGCCAGTCGACCGGGACAGGGGGCCTACGAGCAGTACTTC.

The chain carries TRBV6-5 and TRBJ2-7, with D possibly being TRBD1 or TRBD2 (5 bases each). The CDR3 has 15 residues. V was trimmed by 0 bases and J by 2 bases, leaving 11 bases between them. Germline V gene sequence: CDR1 MNHEY, CDR2 SVGAGI. CDR3 protein: CASSYSVGDAYEQYF. CDR3 sequence (DNA): TGTGCCAGCAGTTACTCGGTGGGGGATGCCTACGAGCAGTACTTC.

In DNA form, the CDR3 reads TGTGCCAGCAGCTTAGCCGGGACAGGGCGAGGCACTGAAGCTTTCTTT. This translates into CASSLAGTGRGTEAFF. This chain links TRBV7-9 with TRBJ1-1; 9 bases map to TRBD1. The germline gives CDR1 SEHNR, CDR2 FQNEAQ (reference sequence). J gave up 4 bases and V 0 bases, and 6 bases lay outside the gene matches. The CDR3 has 16 residues.

The V call is TRBV9, the J call TRBJ2-5; perhaps D is TRBD1 or TRBD2 (5 bases each). The CDR3 is made up of 15 amino acids. The germline V gene encodes CDR1 SGDLS and CDR2 YYNGEE. V was trimmed by 4 bases and J by 5 bases, leaving 18 bases between them. CDR3 in DNA: TGTGCCAGCAGCCCGAGGGGCTTAGGTTCGGAGACCCAGTACTTC. As protein: CASSPRGLGSETQYF.

The chain is built from TRBV4-1 and TRBJ2-3, with D perhaps given as TRBD1 or TRBD2 (6 bases each). V was cut by 0 bases and J by 2 bases, with 18 bases left in between. CDR1 and CDR2 (germline): MGHRA, YSYEKL. CDR3 length equals 18 residues. This CDR3 reads CASSQERAWGANTDTQYF. The CDR3 region has the DNA TGCGCCAGCAGCCAAGAGAGGGCATGGGGGGCCAACACAGATACGCAGTATTTT.

The chain recombines TRBV5-1 with TRBJ1-1; D possibly corresponds to TRBD1 (5 bases). V was cut by 1 base and J by 1 base, with 11 bases left in between. The CDR3 is 15 amino acids. Germline V CDR1 and CDR2: SGHRS, YFSETQ. DNA for the CDR3: TGCGCCAGCAGCTTGACCCGGGGACCGAACACTGAAGCTTTCTTT. It is translated as CASSLTRGPNTEAFF.